Presented here are 18 T cell receptor beta chains from one specimen sequenced in a study of blood T cell repertoires in COVID-19. Produced via immunoSEQ multiplex PCR; TCRdb's table is partial and in-frame only. The repertoire has about 310,000 clones, around 90% of them found once; the top ten carry more than 8.5%. The sequenced sample was PBMCs or T cells enriched from blood (not recorded which). These receptors were obtained from a woman aged 18-30 years who had recovered from COVID-19.

The chain joins TRBV5-1 to TRBJ1-5; 7 positions match TRBD1. With V trimmed by 4 bases and J by 8 bases, 6 bases remained unmatched. The CDR3 extends over 13 amino acids. Germline V gene data show CDR1 as SGHRS and CDR2 as YFSETQ. The CDR3 coding sequence is TGCGCCAGCAGCCCAGGGGGTTTGGAGCCCCAGCATTTT. Amino acid sequence: CASSPGGLEPQHF.

V is TRBV13 and J is TRBJ1-1; maybe TRBD1 (6 bases). Trimming removed 5 bases from V and 7 bases from J, with 26 bases in between. CDR1 is PRHDT and CDR2 is FYEKMQ in the germline V gene (reference sequence). The CDR3 contains 17 residues. CDR3 nucleotides: TGTGCCAGCAGCATAAACCGACGGACGGCGGAACAGGGTGAAGCTTTCTTT. This encodes CASSINRRTAEQGEAFF.

The V call is TRBV2, the J call TRBJ2-5; D remains unclear. Germline loops: CDR1 SNHLY, CDR2 FYNNEI. The CDR3 totals 13 residues. Trimming left V 2 bases short and J 7 bases short, with 11 bases between. CDR3: CASSELSSGTQYF. The CDR3 DNA is TGTGCCAGCAGTGAATTGTCCTCCGGGACCCAGTACTTC.

The V gene is TRBV4-1, the J gene TRBJ2-3, with TRBD2 identical over 16 bases. There are 18 residues in the CDR3. CDR1 is MGHRA and CDR2 is YSYEKL in the germline V gene. J lost 2 bases, V lost 2 bases, and 4 bases had no gene match. CDR3 in amino acids: CASSQKGLAGGATDTQYF. The CDR3 DNA reads as TGCGCCAGCAGCCAAAAGGGACTAGCGGGGGGGGCCACAGATACGCAGTATTTT.

The rearrangement joins TRBV28 to TRBJ1-1, with TRBD1 identical over 7 bases. CDR3 size: 16 residues. With 2 bases clipped from V and 1 base from J, the junction kept 7 bases outside the gene matches. The V gene's germline CDR1 is MDHEN and CDR2 SYDVKM. The CDR3 DNA reads as TGTGCCAGCAGTTTAGGGACAGCGACAGAGAACACTGAAGCTTTCTTT. Protein product: CASSLGTATENTEAFF. The complete variable domain, with remaining parts taken from reference TRBV28 and TRBJ1-1, reads DVKVTQSSRYLVKRTGEKVFLECVQDMDHENMFWYRQDPGLGLRLIYFSYDVKMKEKGDIPEGYSVSREKKERFSLILESASTNQTSMYLCASSLGTATENTEAFFGQGTRLTVV.

The chain has TRBV30 and TRBJ1-5; D remains ambiguous. The CDR3 extends over 14 amino acids. V was clipped by 5 bases and J by 9 bases, with 20 bases between them. Germline lookup yields CDR1 GTSNPN and CDR2 SVGIG (reference sequence). CDR3 nucleotide sequence: TGTGCCTGGGAAAGCCAGAGCGGAGTAATGCCCCAGCATTTT. This encodes CAWESQSGVMPQHF. Filled out from reference TRBV30 and TRBJ1-5, the complete variable domain reads SQTIHQWPATLVQPVGSPLSLECTVEGTSNPNLYWYRQAAGRGLQLLFYSVGIGQISSEVPQNLSASRPQDRQFILSSKKLLLSDSGFYLCAWESQSGVMPQHFGDGTRLSIL.

This clone was picked up one time. The rearrangement joins TRBV5-1 to TRBJ1-1; 9 bases align to TRBD1. V lost 6 bases to trimming and J lost 5 bases; unmatched junction nucleotides: 14. The CDR3 extends over 16 amino acids. CDR1 and CDR2 from the germline V gene are SGHRS and YFSETQ. The DNA for the CDR3 is TGCGCCAGCATACCGGGACAGGGAGGTCCGGGAACTGAAGCTTTCTTT. This encodes CASIPGQGGPGTEAFF. The whole variable domain, remainder taken from reference TRBV5-1 and TRBJ1-1, is KAGVTQTPRYLIKTRGQQVTLSCSPISGHRSVSWYQQTPGQGLQFLFEYFSETQRNKGNFPGRFSGRQFSNSRSEMNVSTLELGDSALYLCASIPGQGGPGTEAFFGQGTRLTVV.

V gene TRBV28 combines with J gene TRBJ1-1; weak D call: TRBD1 (6 bases). V was shortened by 6 bases and J by 1 base, with 24 bases between the two germline ends. The CDR3 has 18 residues. The germline gives CDR1 MDHEN, CDR2 SYDVKM. CDR3 region: CASRVHRGAVAQNTEAFF. Written as DNA, the CDR3 is TGTGCCAGCAGGGTCCACCGGGGGGCGGTAGCGCAGAACACTGAAGCTTTCTTT.

V and J are TRBV7-6 and TRBJ2-7; 9 nucleotides align to TRBD1. The length of the CDR3 is 15 residues. After removal of 7 bases from V and 4 bases from J, the junction contained 11 bases not matched to a gene. Germline values: CDR1 SGHVS, CDR2 FNYEAQ. CDR3 nucleotides: TGTGCCAGCACCCCCCCCCGACAGGGGGGATACGAGCAGTACTTC. The encoded protein is CASTPPRQGGYEQYF.

CDR3 DNA sequence: TGTGCCAGCAGCCACGCCTACGAGCAGTACTTC. This sequence encodes CASSHAYEQYF. The chain couples TRBV14 to TRBJ2-7; D remains ambiguous. The germline V gene has CDR1 SGHDN and CDR2 FVKESK. The CDR3 extends over 11 amino acids. The V end was cut by 3 bases, the J end by 2 bases, with 2 bases between.

This clone was seen a handful of times. The genes are TRBV5-1 and TRBJ2-1; 7 bases fit TRBD1. Germline trimming cut 0 bases from V and 5 bases from J; bases unmatched to any gene: 5. Germline V gene sequence: CDR1 SGHRS, CDR2 YFSETQ. The CDR3 totals 15 residues. The CDR3 here is CASSLGQGPNNEQFF. The CDR3 coding sequence is TGCGCCAGCAGCTTGGGACAGGGCCCAAACAATGAGCAGTTCTTC.

The rearrangement uses TRBV4-3 and TRBJ2-1; D is ambiguous. Germline V CDR1 and CDR2: LGHNA, YSLEER. CDR3 length: 15 amino acids. Trimming took 0 bases from V and 5 from J, leaving 11 bases between them. CDR3 sequence (DNA): TGCGCCAGCAGCCAAGACCTTAGTCGCAACAATGAGCAGTTCTTC. Residues: CASSQDLSRNNEQFF.

The chain links TRBV28 to TRBJ2-3; no reliable D call. The CDR3 spans 11 residues. CDR1 and CDR2 from the germline V gene are MDHEN and SYDVKM. The V end was cut by 8 bases, the J end by 5 bases, with 8 bases between. CDR3: CASSSRDTQYF. The CDR3 nucleotides are TGTGCCAGCTCTTCCAGAGATACGCAGTATTTT. Filled out from reference TRBV28 and TRBJ2-3, the complete variable domain reads DVKVTQSSRYLVKRTGEKVFLECVQDMDHENMFWYRQDPGLGLRLIYFSYDVKMKEKGDIPEGYSVSREKKERFSLILESASTNQTSMYLCASSSRDTQYFGPGTRLTVL.

The genes are TRBV7-2 and TRBJ2-3, with TRBD2 matching over 8 bases. The germline V gene encodes CDR1 SGHTA and CDR2 FQGNSA. The CDR3 sequence is 17 residues long. V gave up 1 base and J gave up 5 bases; unmatched junction bases: 11. The CDR3 protein is CASSLGVAGTLGDTQYF. DNA for the CDR3: TGTGCCAGCAGCTTAGGAGTAGCGGGGACCCTGGGAGATACGCAGTATTTT.

This clone occurred once. The chain combines TRBV27 with TRBJ2-7; TRBD2 agrees at 8 bases. The CDR3 has 13 residues. Looked up from germline, CDR1 is MNHEY and CDR2 is SMNVEV (reference sequence). V lost 6 bases, J lost 2 bases, and 3 bases stayed unmatched. The CDR3 DNA follows: TGTGCCAGCAGGGGACTAGTTCCCTACGAGCAGTACTTC. Encoded protein: CASRGLVPYEQYF.

This clone was detected once. V gene TRBV5-4 combines with J gene TRBJ1-2; D is ambiguous. Trimming stripped 0 bases from V and 2 bases from J, with 5 bases between. Germline CDR1 SGHNT, CDR2 YYREEE (reference sequence). This CDR3 has 13 residues. In nucleotides, the CDR3 is TGTGCCAGCAGCTTGGGGCCAAACTATGGCTACACCTTC. The encoded protein is CASSLGPNYGYTF. The whole variable domain, filled in from reference TRBV5-4 and TRBJ1-2, reads ETGVTQSPTHLIKTRGQQVTLRCSSQSGHNTVSWYQQALGQGPQFIFQYYREEENGRGNFPPRFSGLQFPNYSSELNVNALELDDSALYLCASSLGPNYGYTFGSGTRLTVV.

The CDR3 here is CASRSGTHAFF. CDR3 sequence (DNA): TGTGCCAGCAGATCCGGGACACACGCTTTCTTT. The chain joins TRBV6-5 to TRBJ1-1; possibly TRBD1 for D (6 bases). V lost 6 bases to trimming and J lost 11 bases, with 13 bases between them. From germline, CDR1 is MNHEY and CDR2 SVGAGI. CDR3 size: 11 residues.

On this clone itself: A much larger clone lies one base from this, so it may be a read error. The chain uses TRBV11-2 and TRBJ2-7, with D possibly TRBD1 on 6 matching bases. CDR1 is SGHAT and CDR2 is FQNNGV in the germline V gene. The CDR3 extends over 12 amino acids. V dropped 5 bases and J dropped 3 bases, with 8 bases sitting between them. The CDR3 loop is CASSLQGYEQYF. The DNA for the CDR3 is TGTGCCAGCAGCCTACAGGGCTACGAGCAGTACTTC.